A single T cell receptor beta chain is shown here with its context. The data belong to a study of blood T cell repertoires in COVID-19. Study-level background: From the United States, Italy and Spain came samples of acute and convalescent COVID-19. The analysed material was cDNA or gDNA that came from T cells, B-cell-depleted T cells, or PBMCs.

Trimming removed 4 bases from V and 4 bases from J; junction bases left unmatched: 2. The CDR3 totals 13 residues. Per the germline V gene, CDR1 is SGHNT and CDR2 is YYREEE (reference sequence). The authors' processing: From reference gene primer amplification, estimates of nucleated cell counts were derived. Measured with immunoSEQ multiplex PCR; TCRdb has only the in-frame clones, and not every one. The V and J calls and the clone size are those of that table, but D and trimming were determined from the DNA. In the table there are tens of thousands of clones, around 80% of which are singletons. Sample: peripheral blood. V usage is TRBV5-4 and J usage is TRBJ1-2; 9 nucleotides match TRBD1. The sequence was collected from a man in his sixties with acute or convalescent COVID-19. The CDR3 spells CASSEGQGYGYTF. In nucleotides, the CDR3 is TGTGCCAGCAGCGAGGGACAGGGCTATGGCTACACCTTC.